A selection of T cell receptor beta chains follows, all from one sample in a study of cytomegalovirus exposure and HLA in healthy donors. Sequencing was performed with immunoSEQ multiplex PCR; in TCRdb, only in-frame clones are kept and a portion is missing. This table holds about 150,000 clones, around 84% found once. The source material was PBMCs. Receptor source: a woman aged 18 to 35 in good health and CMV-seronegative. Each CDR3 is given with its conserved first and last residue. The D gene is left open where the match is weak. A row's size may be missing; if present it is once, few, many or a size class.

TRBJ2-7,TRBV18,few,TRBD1,CASSPRTGEQYF,TGTGCCAGCTCACCAAGGACAGGCGAGCAGTACTTC
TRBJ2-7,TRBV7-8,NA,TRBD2,CASSWGLAAYEQYF,TGTGCCAGCAGCTGGGGACTAGCTGCCTACGAGCAGTACTTC
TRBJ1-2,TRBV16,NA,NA,CASSHSNYGYTF,TGTGCCAGCAGCCACTCTAATTATGGCTACACCTTC
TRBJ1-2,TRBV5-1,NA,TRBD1,CASSLHPSTGANYGYTF,TGCGCCAGCAGCTTGCACCCCTCGACAGGGGCGAACTATGGCTACACCTTC
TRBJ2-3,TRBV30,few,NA,CAWSSPRGGGTDTQYF,TGTGCCTGGAGCTCCCCGAGGGGGGGAGGCACAGATACGCAGTATTTT
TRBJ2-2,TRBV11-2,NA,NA,CASTSRAGELFF,TGTGCCAGCACCTCGAGGGCGGGGGAGCTGTTTTTT
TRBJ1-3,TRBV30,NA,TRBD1,CASDRGPGNTIYF,TGTGCCTCTGACAGGGGGCCTGGAAACACCATATATTTT
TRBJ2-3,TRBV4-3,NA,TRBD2,CASSQRASGGDTQYF,TGCGCCAGCAGCCAAAGGGCTAGCGGGGGTGATACGCAGTATTTT
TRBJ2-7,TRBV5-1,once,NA,CASSPQGNSYEQYF,TGCGCCAGCAGCCCGCAGGGGAACTCCTACGAGCAGTACTTC
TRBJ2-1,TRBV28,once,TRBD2,CASIEGLADNEQFF,TGTGCCAGCATCGAGGGACTAGCGGACAATGAGCAGTTCTTC
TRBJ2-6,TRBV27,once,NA,CASGRTFRSGANVLTF,TGTGCCAGCGGCAGGACATTCCGCTCTGGGGCCAACGTCCTGACTTTC
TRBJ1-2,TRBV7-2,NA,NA,CASSLVTGDLGYTF,TGTGCCAGCAGCTTAGTAACGGGGGATCTTGGCTACACCTTC
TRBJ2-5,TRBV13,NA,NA,CASSLQGFDETQYF,TGTGCCAGCAGCTTACAGGGATTCGATGAGACCCAGTACTTC
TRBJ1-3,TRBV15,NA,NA,CATSQDGREPGNTIYF,TGTGCCACCAGCCAGGACGGCAGGGAACCCGGAAACACCATATATTTT
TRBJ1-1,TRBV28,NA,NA,CASSLGGGGRGTEAFF,TGTGCCAGCAGTTTGGGTGGGGGGGGCCGAGGCACTGAAGCTTTCTTT
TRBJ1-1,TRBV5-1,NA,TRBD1,CASNLGPDRGGVNTEAFF,TGCGCCAGCAACCTTGGCCCGGACAGGGGCGGGGTGAACACTGAAGCTTTCTTT
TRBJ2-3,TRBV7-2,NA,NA,CASSLVGQETQYF,TGTGCCAGCAGCTTAGTGGGGCAGGAGACGCAGTATTTT
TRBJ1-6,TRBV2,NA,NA,CASSERGGSSSYNSPLHF,TGTGCCAGCAGTGAGCGAGGAGGATCGAGCTCCTATAATTCACCCCTCCACTTT
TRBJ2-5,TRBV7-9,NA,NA,CASSQLRQGRGETQYF,TGTGCCAGCAGCCAACTTCGACAGGGGAGGGGAGAGACCCAGTACTTC
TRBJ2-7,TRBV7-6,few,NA,CASREDGNYEQYF,TGTGCCAGCAGGGAGGACGGAAACTACGAGCAGTACTTC
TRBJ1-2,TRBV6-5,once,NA,CASRRGGLGYGYTF,TGTGCCAGCAGACGGGGGGGGCTTGGCTATGGCTACACCTTC
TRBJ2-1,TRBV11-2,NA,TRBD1,CASSGTGASYNEQFF,TGTGCCAGCAGCGGGACAGGGGCTTCCTACAATGAGCAGTTCTTC
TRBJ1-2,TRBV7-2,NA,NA,CASSFTQGRGYTF,TGTGCCAGCAGCTTTACTCAGGGCCGGGGCTACACCTTC
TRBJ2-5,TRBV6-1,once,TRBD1,CASSEGQGWMETQYF,TGTGCCAGCAGCGAGGGACAGGGGTGGATGGAGACCCAGTACTTC
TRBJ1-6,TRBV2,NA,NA,CASSLDRPTNNSPLHF,TGTGCCAGCAGTTTAGACAGGCCTACAAATAATTCACCCCTCCACTTT
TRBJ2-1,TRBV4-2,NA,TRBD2,CASSHRLADHNEQFF,TGTGCCAGCAGCCACCGACTAGCGGACCACAATGAGCAGTTCTTC
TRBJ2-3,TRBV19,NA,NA,CASSISRGSSTDTQYF,TGTGCCAGTAGTATAAGTCGCGGGTCTAGCACAGATACGCAGTATTTT
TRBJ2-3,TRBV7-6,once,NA,CASKGRPTGTDTQYF,TGTGCCAGCAAGGGGCGTCCGACGGGCACAGATACGCAGTATTTT
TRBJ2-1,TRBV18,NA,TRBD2,CAGRAGDFSHEQFF,TGTGCCGGAAGAGCGGGAGATTTTTCCCATGAGCAGTTCTTC
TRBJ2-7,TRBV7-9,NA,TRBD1,CSSSLAHRTGKSYEQYF,TGTTCCAGCAGCTTAGCCCACAGGACAGGGAAGAGCTACGAGCAGTACTTC
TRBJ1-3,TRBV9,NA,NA,CASSLRDTRRWESGNTIYF,TGTGCCAGCAGCCTCCGGGACACCAGACGTTGGGAGTCTGGAAACACCATATATTTT
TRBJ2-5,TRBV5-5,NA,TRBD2,CASSWGTSGGGQETQYF,TGTGCCAGCAGCTGGGGGACTAGCGGGGGGGGACAAGAGACCCAGTACTTC
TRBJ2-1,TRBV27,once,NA,CASRDRWGYNEQFF,TGTGCCAGCAGGGACAGATGGGGCTACAATGAGCAGTTCTTC
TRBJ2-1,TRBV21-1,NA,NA,CASNKFQGQNHNEQFF,TGTGCCAGCAACAAGTTCCAGGGACAGAACCACAATGAGCAGTTCTTC
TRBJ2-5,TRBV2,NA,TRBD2,CASRRLAGGLSGETQYF,TGTGCCAGCAGGAGACTAGCGGGAGGTTTATCAGGGGAGACCCAGTACTTC
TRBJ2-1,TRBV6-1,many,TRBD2,CASSERLAGGLSYNEQFF,TGTGCCAGCAGTGAACGACTAGCGGGGGGCCTATCCTACAATGAGCAGTTCTTC
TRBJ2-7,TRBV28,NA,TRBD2,CASSLGLAAYEQYF,TGTGCCAGCAGTTTGGGGCTAGCGGCCTACGAGCAGTACTTC
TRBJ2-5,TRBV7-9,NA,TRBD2,CSSSGRERAPRPETQYF,TGTTCCAGCAGCGGGAGAGAAAGGGCCCCAAGGCCAGAGACCCAGTACTTC
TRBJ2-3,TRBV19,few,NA,CASKIVLNTDTQYF,TGTGCCAGTAAGATCGTCCTAAACACAGATACGCAGTATTTT
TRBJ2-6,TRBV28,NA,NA,CASSLSGGAGGANVLTF,TGTGCCAGCAGTTTATCGGGGGGCGCGGGAGGGGCCAACGTCCTGACTTTC
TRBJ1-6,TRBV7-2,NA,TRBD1,CASSLLGTANSPLHF,TGTGCCAGCAGCCTGCTCGGGACAGCGAATTCACCCCTCCACTTT
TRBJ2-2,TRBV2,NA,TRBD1,CASKGQGAGELFF,TGTGCCAGCAAGGGACAGGGGGCCGGGGAGCTGTTTTTT
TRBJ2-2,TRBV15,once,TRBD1,CATSRGGTENTGELFF,TGTGCCACCTCCCGGGGTGGGACAGAGAACACCGGGGAGCTGTTTTTT
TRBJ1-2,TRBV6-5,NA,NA,CASSYSDQVWAGYTF,TGTGCCAGCAGTTACTCCGACCAAGTTTGGGCTGGCTACACCTTC
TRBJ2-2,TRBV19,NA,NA,CASSIGQGVNTGELFF,TGTGCCAGTAGTATTGGTCAGGGTGTGAACACCGGGGAGCTGTTTTTT
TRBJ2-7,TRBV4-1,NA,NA,CASSRGLGGEGYEQYF,TGCGCCAGCAGCCGGGGCCTGGGGGGAGAAGGCTACGAGCAGTACTTC
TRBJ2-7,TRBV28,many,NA,CASSPSGFSSYEQYF,TGTGCCAGCAGTCCATCCGGGTTTAGCTCCTACGAGCAGTACTTC
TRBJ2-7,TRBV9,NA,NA,CASSPRLGRAEQYF,TGTGCCAGCAGCCCGCGACTAGGACGGGCCGAGCAGTACTTC
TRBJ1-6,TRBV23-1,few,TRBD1,CASSQNTGGSSPLHF,TGCGCCAGCAGTCAGAACACAGGGGGCTCTTCACCCCTCCACTTT
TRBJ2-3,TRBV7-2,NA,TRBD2,CASSLAGGAGRADTQYF,TGTGCCAGCAGCTTAGCTGGCGGCGCGGGGAGGGCAGATACGCAGTATTTT
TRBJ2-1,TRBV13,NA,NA,CASSPGVGEQFF,TGTGCCAGCAGCCCCGGGGTGGGTGAGCAGTTCTTC
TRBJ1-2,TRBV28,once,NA,CASSLPDTFYGYTF,TGTGCCAGCAGTTTACCCGACACGTTCTATGGCTACACCTTC
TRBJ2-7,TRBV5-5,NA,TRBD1,CASSSLPGQGPYEQYF,TGTGCCAGCAGCTCACTACCGGGACAGGGGCCCTACGAGCAGTACTTC